One sample yielded the 15 T cell receptor beta chains listed below, sequenced in a study of shared clonotypes between healthy human individuals. Some clones are missing from TCRdb's copy, which holds only in-frame ones; the method was immunoSEQ multiplex PCR. This table holds around 1.6 million clones, about 98% found once. Sequencing input: naive CD4+ T cells sorted from blood. Subset: CD45RA+ positively selected. These receptors were taken from a man aged 25 to 40 in good health.

A note on this clone: Other DNA variants within this sample encode the same CDR3. The chain has TRBV6-1 and TRBJ1-1; a possible D gene is TRBD1 (5 bases). The CDR3 is 13 residues long. CDR1 is MNHNS and CDR2 is SASEGT in the germline V gene. V lost 4 bases to trimming and J lost 2 bases, with 8 bases between them. The CDR3: CASSADRNTEAFF. CDR3 DNA sequence: TGTGCCAGCAGTGCAGACAGAAACACTGAAGCTTTCTTT.

The V and J genes are TRBV5-5 and TRBJ2-2; 8 nucleotides agree with TRBD1. CDR3 length: 14 amino acids. Germline values: CDR1 SGHKS, CDR2 YYEKEE (reference sequence). V shed 4 bases and J 5 bases; nucleotides not matched to a gene: 4. CDR3 nucleotides: TGTGCCAGCAGCACGGGACAGGTGACCGGGGAGCTGTTTTTT. Its protein product is CASSTGQVTGELFF.

The chain employs TRBV19 and TRBJ2-1; 8 nucleotides align to TRBD2. Germline CDR1 and CDR2: LNHDA and SQIVND (reference sequence). V was clipped by 0 bases and J by 9 bases; unmatched bases: 13. The CDR3 sequence is 17 residues long. CDR3 in amino acids: CASSIDLGTSNRGEQFF. CDR3 nucleotide sequence: TGTGCCAGTAGTATAGATCTTGGGACTAGTAATCGCGGTGAGCAGTTCTTC.

V is TRBV19 and J is TRBJ1-2; possibly TRBD1 for D (6 bases). CDR1 and CDR2 from the germline V gene are LNHDA and SQIVND (reference sequence). The CDR3 covers 15 residues. With 2 bases removed from V and 6 bases from J, the gap between germline ends came to 16 bases. The CDR3 spells CASSIRGESVHGYTF. CDR3 coding DNA: TGTGCCAGTAGTATAAGGGGGGAATCGGTTCATGGCTACACCTTC.

This chain connects TRBV27 to TRBJ2-7; 7 positions match TRBD2. Trimming removed 6 bases from V and 0 bases from J; junction bases left unmatched: 14. The CDR3 runs to 17 residues. Per the germline V gene, CDR1 is MNHEY and CDR2 is SMNVEV (reference sequence). CDR3: CASRLRPGRERSYEQYF. The CDR3 DNA follows: TGTGCCAGCAGGCTCAGGCCGGGGCGGGAGCGCTCCTACGAGCAGTACTTC.

The rearrangement joins TRBV28 to TRBJ2-7, with TRBD2 matching 8 bases. The CDR3 is made up of 17 amino acids. Germline V gene lookup returns CDR1 MDHEN and CDR2 SYDVKM. V gave up 3 bases and J gave up 4 bases; unmatched junction bases: 14. The CDR3 protein is CASSFKGLAGTSYEQYF. The CDR3 DNA is TGTGCCAGCAGTTTTAAGGGCCTAGCGGGTACAAGTTACGAGCAGTACTTC.

The chain has TRBV7-6 and TRBJ1-2; possible D gene TRBD1, 5 bases. The CDR3 runs to 15 residues. With 2 bases removed from V and 8 bases from J, the gap between germline ends came to 18 bases. Germline-derived CDR1 and CDR2 are SGHVS and FNYEAQ. The CDR3 reads CASSLLPGPGEGYTF. CDR3 sequence (DNA): TGTGCCAGCAGCTTATTACCGGGGCCGGGTGAGGGCTACACCTTC.

This sequence joins TRBV2 and TRBJ2-1, with D perhaps matching TRBD1 (5 bases). V was cut by 8 bases and J by 3 bases, with 17 bases left in between. The germline gives CDR1 SNHLY, CDR2 FYNNEI. The CDR3 has 15 amino acids. The CDR3 is CASGHDSHDYNEQFF. In DNA, the CDR3 is TGTGCCAGCGGACATGACTCACACGACTACAATGAGCAGTTCTTC.

In this sample, this clone turned up once. The CDR3 reads CASSIPRESRFGEQFF. CDR3 nucleotides: TGTGCCAGTAGTATCCCTCGGGAGTCGAGGTTTGGTGAGCAGTTCTTC. V is TRBV19 and J is TRBJ2-1, with D possibly matching TRBD2 (6 bases). This CDR3 contains 16 residues. Germline V CDR1 and CDR2: LNHDA, SQIVND (reference sequence). Trimming stripped 3 bases from V and 9 bases from J, with 21 bases between.

This sequence joins TRBV30 and TRBJ2-6; unclear D gene. This CDR3 region has 14 residues. The V end lost 2 bases, the J end lost 1 base, and 6 bases lay between the germline ends. Germline CDR1 is GTSNPN and CDR2 is SVGIG (reference sequence). The CDR3 DNA sequence: TGTGCCTGGAGTAGTTGGTCTGGGGCCAACGTCCTGACTTTC. Its protein product is CAWSSWSGANVLTF.

J is TRBJ1-5 and V is TRBV7-2; perhaps TRBD1 as D (5 bases). This CDR3 has 16 residues. V gave up 1 base and J gave up 6 bases, with 16 bases separating them. Germline CDR1 is SGHTA and CDR2 is FQGNSA. Here the CDR3 reads CASSLGARVGGQPQHF. The CDR3 DNA follows: TGTGCCAGCAGCTTAGGGGCGCGCGTGGGGGGTCAGCCCCAGCATTTT. The variable domain in full, completed from reference TRBV7-2 and TRBJ1-5, reads GAGVSQSPSNKVTEKGKDVELRCDPISGHTALYWYRQSLGQGLEFLIYFQGNSAPDKSGLPSDRFSAERTGGSVSTLTIQRTQQEDSAVYLCASSLGARVGGQPQHFGDGTRLSIL.

The rearrangement links TRBV7-2 to TRBJ1-2; D unclear. Trimming left V 3 bases short and J 0 bases short, with 8 bases between. The CDR3 has 14 residues. Germline loops: CDR1 SGHTA, CDR2 FQGNSA. The CDR3 nucleotides are TGTGCCAGCAGCTTGTACAGCCCTAACTATGGCTACACCTTC. Translating gives CASSLYSPNYGYTF.

This chain joins TRBV5-1 and TRBJ2-7; D not certain. The germline V and J ends were trimmed by 4 bases and 4 bases, with 15 bases remaining between them. The CDR3 extends over 14 amino acids. The germline V gene has CDR1 SGHRS and CDR2 YFSETQ. The CDR3 loop is CASSPGHLGYEQYF. The CDR3 DNA reads TGCGCCAGCAGCCCGGGTCACTTGGGTTACGAGCAGTACTTC. The variable domain in full, with the rest retrieved from reference TRBV5-1 and TRBJ2-7, is KAGVTQTPRYLIKTRGQQVTLSCSPISGHRSVSWYQQTPGQGLQFLFEYFSETQRNKGNFPGRFSGRQFSNSRSEMNVSTLELGDSALYLCASSPGHLGYEQYFGPGTRLTVT.

The chain's CDR3 is CASSVESGNLGETQYF. The CDR3 DNA follows: TGTGCCAGCAGCGTAGAAAGCGGGAATCTTGGGGAGACCCAGTACTTC. The V and J genes are TRBV9 and TRBJ2-5, with 7 nucleotides matching TRBD2. CDR1 and CDR2 from the germline V gene are SGDLS and YYNGEE. The CDR3 length is 16 residues. Trimming removed 0 bases from V and 5 bases from J; junction bases left unmatched: 10.

The chain employs TRBV27 and TRBJ2-5; D ambiguous. The ends were cut back, 8 bases at V and 5 bases at J, with 15 bases in the middle. The CDR3 covers 13 residues. Germline loops: CDR1 MNHEY, CDR2 SMNVEV (reference sequence). In DNA, the CDR3 is TGTGCCAGCGAAGATGCATCGCGGGAGACCCAGTACTTC. As protein: CASEDASRETQYF.